This T cell receptor (beta chain) was sequenced in a study of post-analysis software for immune sequencing data. Notes on the study in general: The study found TRBV5-6, TRBV5-1 and TRBV20-1 among about five TRBV segments more frequent in patients than controls.

The V and J ends lost 1 base and 5 bases, in that order; junction bases with no gene match: 7. CDR3 length equals 15 residues. CDR1 is LGHNA, CDR2 YSLEER, per germline. This clonotype was seen a few times. Its antigen remains unknown. Incorporated into the TCR beta cDNA libraries were unique molecular identifiers, which served to reduce PCR and sequencing biases. Each CDR3 protein gets one entry after TCRdb re-called the PCR reads with MiXCR. The data hold around 770,000 distinct CDR3 sequences, with roughly 50% observed a single time. This sequence was found in a girl aged 5-17 years with multiple sclerosis. The chain combines TRBV4-3 with TRBJ2-5; 7 bases are shared with TRBD1. The sample comprised blood. The DNA of the CDR3 is TGCGCCAGCAGCCAAGGGCTGGGGACAGTGGAGACCCAGTACTTC. Protein: CASSQGLGTVETQYF.